A selection of T cell receptor beta chains follows, all from one sample in a study of T cell changes during pregnancy in multiple sclerosis. Using immunoSEQ multiplex PCR, the repertoire was profiled, and TCRdb retains in-frame clones only, with some absent. This table holds more than 65,000 clones, 75% to 95% found once. The sample in question was peripheral blood, obtained in the first trimester of pregnancy. The receptor source for this set is a female donor with multiple sclerosis, enrolled in a pregnancy study. Each CDR3 is given with its conserved first and last residue. Fields, in order: CDR3 protein, CDR3 DNA, J gene, clone size, D gene, V gene. The D gene is left open where the match is weak. The size field is filled for only some rows; it gives once, few, many or a size class.

CDR3 protein: CASSLGASEYEQYF
CDR3 DNA: TGTGCCAGCAGCCTAGGGGCTAGTGAGTACGAGCAGTACTTC
J gene: TRBJ2-7
clone size: -
D gene: -
V gene: TRBV5-6

CDR3 protein: CASSSVGGLGNQPQHF
CDR3 DNA: TGTGCCAGCAGTTCGGTAGGGGGCTTGGGCAATCAGCCCCAGCATTTT
J gene: TRBJ1-5
clone size: -
D gene: TRBD1
V gene: TRBV28

CDR3 protein: CASSYEQGGDEQYF
CDR3 DNA: TGTGCCAGCAGTTACGAACAGGGGGGCGACGAGCAGTACTTC
J gene: TRBJ2-7
clone size: -
D gene: TRBD1
V gene: TRBV6-6

CDR3 protein: CASSEKAGGSNEKLFF
CDR3 DNA: TGTGCCAGCAGTGAAAAGGCAGGGGGCTCAAATGAAAAACTGTTTTTT
J gene: TRBJ1-4
clone size: -
D gene: TRBD1
V gene: TRBV2

CDR3 protein: CASSGYRGGNTEAFF
CDR3 DNA: TGTGCCAGCAGTGGGTACAGGGGGGGGAACACTGAAGCTTTCTTT
J gene: TRBJ1-1
clone size: -
D gene: TRBD1
V gene: TRBV6-5

CDR3 protein: CASSGTGSSGANVLTF
CDR3 DNA: TGTGCCAGCAGTGGCACAGGGAGCTCTGGGGCCAACGTCCTGACTTTC
J gene: TRBJ2-6
clone size: -
D gene: -
V gene: TRBV6-4

CDR3 protein: CASTGQLNTEAFF
CDR3 DNA: TGCGCCAGCACGGGACAGCTGAACACTGAAGCTTTCTTT
J gene: TRBJ1-1
clone size: few
D gene: TRBD1
V gene: TRBV5-1

CDR3 protein: CASSYSGGGNTIYF
CDR3 DNA: TGTGCCAGCAGTTACTCGGGGGGGGGAAACACCATATATTTT
J gene: TRBJ1-3
clone size: -
D gene: -
V gene: TRBV6-6

CDR3 protein: CASSEIWTGGKYEQYF
CDR3 DNA: TGTGCCAGCAGTGAGATATGGACAGGGGGCAAGTACGAGCAGTACTTC
J gene: TRBJ2-7
clone size: -
D gene: TRBD1
V gene: TRBV6-1

CDR3 protein: CASSFPYYEQYF
CDR3 DNA: TGTGCCAGCAGTTTCCCCTACTACGAGCAGTACTTC
J gene: TRBJ2-7
clone size: once
D gene: -
V gene: TRBV28

CDR3 protein: CASSPRGQGTGRHNEQFF
CDR3 DNA: TGTGCCAGCTCACCGCGGGGACAGGGGACTGGAAGACACAATGAGCAGTTCTTC
J gene: TRBJ2-1
clone size: -
D gene: TRBD1
V gene: TRBV18

CDR3 protein: CASSRTGGATNYGYTF
CDR3 DNA: TGTGCCAGCAGCAGAACAGGGGGCGCGACTAACTATGGCTACACCTTC
J gene: TRBJ1-2
clone size: few
D gene: TRBD1
V gene: TRBV5-4

CDR3 protein: CASSRREETYNEQFF
CDR3 DNA: TGCGCCAGCAGTCGCAGGGAAGAGACCTACAATGAGCAGTTCTTC
J gene: TRBJ2-1
clone size: once
D gene: -
V gene: TRBV5-1

CDR3 protein: CASSQTRIRVAGYNEQFF
CDR3 DNA: TGTGCCAGCAGCCAAACTCGTATTCGGGTAGCGGGGTACAATGAGCAGTTCTTC
J gene: TRBJ2-1
clone size: -
D gene: TRBD2
V gene: TRBV4-2

CDR3 protein: CASSLVSDYGYTF
CDR3 DNA: TGTGCCAGCAGCTTAGTTTCGGACTATGGCTACACCTTC
J gene: TRBJ1-2
clone size: -
D gene: -
V gene: TRBV7-6

CDR3 protein: CASSTDRESLNTIYF
CDR3 DNA: TGTGCCAGCAGCACTGACAGGGAGAGTCTGAACACCATATATTTT
J gene: TRBJ1-3
clone size: -
D gene: TRBD1
V gene: TRBV7-9

CDR3 protein: CASRPGTEDEQFF
CDR3 DNA: TGCGCCAGCAGACCAGGGACAGAGGATGAGCAGTTCTTC
J gene: TRBJ2-1
clone size: -
D gene: TRBD1
V gene: TRBV5-1

CDR3 protein: CASSLSGQGNQPQHF
CDR3 DNA: TGTGCCAGCAGCTTAAGCGGACAGGGCAATCAGCCCCAGCATTTT
J gene: TRBJ1-5
clone size: -
D gene: TRBD1
V gene: TRBV7-3

CDR3 protein: CASTPRTNTEAFF
CDR3 DNA: TGTGCCAGCACCCCCAGAACGAACACTGAAGCTTTCTTT
J gene: TRBJ1-1
clone size: -
D gene: -
V gene: TRBV6-4

CDR3 protein: CASSLDRGGDTQYF
CDR3 DNA: TGCGCCAGCAGCTTGGACAGGGGGGGCGATACGCAGTATTTT
J gene: TRBJ2-3
clone size: -
D gene: -
V gene: TRBV5-1

CDR3 protein: CASSVERTGVGQPQHF
CDR3 DNA: TGTGCCAGCAGTGTCGAGAGGACAGGGGTCGGTCAGCCCCAGCATTTT
J gene: TRBJ1-5
clone size: -
D gene: TRBD1
V gene: TRBV2

CDR3 protein: CASSAMEGQETQYF
CDR3 DNA: TGTGCCAGCAGTGCTATGGAGGGCCAAGAGACCCAGTACTTC
J gene: TRBJ2-5
clone size: -
D gene: -
V gene: TRBV2

CDR3 protein: CASRSVSLTSNEKLFF
CDR3 DNA: TGTGCCAGTAGGTCCGTGAGCCTAACGTCTAATGAAAAACTGTTTTTT
J gene: TRBJ1-4
clone size: -
D gene: -
V gene: TRBV19

CDR3 protein: CASLQPTRELNNQPQHF
CDR3 DNA: TGTGCCAGTCTCCAACCGACCAGGGAATTGAACAATCAGCCCCAGCATTTT
J gene: TRBJ1-5
clone size: -
D gene: -
V gene: TRBV19

CDR3 protein: CASSLEPASANTGELFF
CDR3 DNA: TGTGCCAGCAGCTTGGAGCCGGCTAGCGCCAACACCGGGGAGCTGTTTTTT
J gene: TRBJ2-2
clone size: -
D gene: -
V gene: TRBV5-4

CDR3 protein: CASRTGQGSHQPQHF
CDR3 DNA: TGTGCCAGCAGAACCGGACAGGGGTCCCATCAGCCCCAGCATTTT
J gene: TRBJ1-5
clone size: -
D gene: TRBD1
V gene: TRBV28

CDR3 protein: CATRRASGRAPRDTQYF
CDR3 DNA: TGCGCCACCAGGAGGGCTAGCGGGAGGGCACCGAGAGATACGCAGTATTTT
J gene: TRBJ2-3
clone size: -
D gene: TRBD2
V gene: TRBV10-1

CDR3 protein: CASSLTLAGGGLTDTQYF
CDR3 DNA: TGCGCCAGCAGCTTGACGTTAGCGGGAGGAGGTTTGACAGATACGCAGTATTTT
J gene: TRBJ2-3
clone size: -
D gene: TRBD2
V gene: TRBV5-1

CDR3 protein: CASSYSEGIPSEQYF
CDR3 DNA: TGTGCCAGCAGTTACTCGGAGGGCATTCCCTCCGAGCAGTACTTC
J gene: TRBJ2-7
clone size: once
D gene: -
V gene: TRBV6-5

CDR3 protein: CSVMGKGGEKLFF
CDR3 DNA: TGCAGCGTGATGGGGAAGGGAGGTGAAAAACTGTTTTTT
J gene: TRBJ1-4
clone size: once
D gene: -
V gene: TRBV29-1

CDR3 protein: CASSTRTLEAFF
CDR3 DNA: TGTGCCAGTAGTACTCGGACACTCGAAGCTTTCTTT
J gene: TRBJ1-1
clone size: -
D gene: -
V gene: TRBV19

CDR3 protein: CASMGQELGTDTQYF
CDR3 DNA: TGTGCCAGTATGGGACAGGAGTTGGGCACAGATACGCAGTATTTT
J gene: TRBJ2-3
clone size: -
D gene: TRBD1
V gene: TRBV19

CDR3 protein: CASKSGADYGYTF
CDR3 DNA: TGCGCCAGCAAATCGGGAGCAGACTATGGCTACACCTTC
J gene: TRBJ1-2
clone size: -
D gene: -
V gene: TRBV5-1

CDR3 protein: CASSSRGGGSSGRAEQFF
CDR3 DNA: TGTGCCAGCAGCTCACGCGGCGGGGGGAGTAGCGGGAGGGCTGAGCAGTTCTTC
J gene: TRBJ2-1
clone size: once
D gene: TRBD2
V gene: TRBV7-3

CDR3 protein: CASSEEAGYSYEQYF
CDR3 DNA: TGTGCCAGCAGTGAAGAGGCCGGGTATTCCTACGAGCAGTACTTC
J gene: TRBJ2-7
clone size: -
D gene: -
V gene: TRBV2

CDR3 protein: CASSLGGGATTHYGYTF
CDR3 DNA: TGTGCCAGCAGCTTAGGAGGGGGCGCCACCACACACTATGGCTACACCTTC
J gene: TRBJ1-2
clone size: -
D gene: TRBD1
V gene: TRBV7-2

CDR3 protein: CASSWTGLEAEAFF
CDR3 DNA: TGCGCCAGCAGCTGGACCGGGTTGGAGGCTGAAGCTTTCTTT
J gene: TRBJ1-1
clone size: -
D gene: -
V gene: TRBV5-1